The 7 T cell receptor beta chains below all came from one sample that was sequenced in a study of cytomegalovirus exposure and HLA in healthy donors. The study ran its PCR with 60 Vbeta and 13 Jbeta primers. Data came from immunoSEQ multiplex PCR; TCRdb stores just in-frame clones and leaves some out. The sample lists around 150,000 clones, around 64% occurring once. The source material was PBMCs. These receptors were obtained from a woman between 25 and 40 years old in good health and CMV-seronegative.

This chain connects TRBV10-3 to TRBJ2-7; weak D call: TRBD1 (5 bases). The CDR3 has 13 residues. Germline loops: CDR1 ENHRY, CDR2 SYGVKD. The germline V and J ends were trimmed by 2 bases and 6 bases, with 11 bases remaining between them. The CDR3 loop reads CAISEDRLREQYF. CDR3 coding DNA: TGTGCCATCAGTGAGGACAGACTTCGCGAGCAGTACTTC.

The V and J genes are TRBV21-1 and TRBJ1-6; the DNA was not compared with TRBD1, the D call given in the table. TRBV21-1 is designated a pseudogene. The CDR3 runs 15 residues. Written as DNA, the CDR3 is TGTGCCAGCAGCAACGAGTCAGGGGGCAATTCACCCCTCCACTTT. It translates to CASSNESGGNSPLHF.

The genes are TRBV2 and TRBJ2-1; no clear D. Germline CDR1 reads SNHLY; CDR2 reads FYNNEI. The CDR3 has 15 residues. The V and J ends lost 1 base and 0 bases respectively, with 7 bases between them. The DNA for the CDR3 is TGTGCCAGCAGTGAAGGCATCAGCTCCTACAATGAGCAGTTCTTC. This codes for CASSEGISSYNEQFF.

This chain joins TRBV5-6 and TRBJ1-2; 10 nucleotides agree with TRBD1. CDR3 length: 13 amino acids. The germline V gene encodes CDR1 SGHDT and CDR2 YYEEEE. The J segment lost 11 bases and the V segment lost 2 bases, leaving 6 bases of the junction unmatched. CDR3 residues: CASSLPTGGRYTF. In DNA form, the CDR3 reads TGTGCCAGCAGCTTACCGACAGGGGGCCGTTACACCTTC.

This clone showed up just a few times. The J gene is TRBJ2-3, the V gene TRBV9; TRBD2 matches at 8 bases. Trimming cost V 4 bases and J 4 bases; bases outside gene matches: 5. The CDR3 has 14 amino acids. The germline V gene has CDR1 SGDLS and CDR2 YYNGEE. CDR3 residues: CASSLGRDPDTQYF. The CDR3 nucleotides are TGTGCCAGCAGCCTCGGGAGGGACCCAGATACGCAGTATTTT.

This rearrangement joins TRBV28 to TRBJ1-6; TRBD1 is a possible D gene (6 bases). Germline CDR1 is MDHEN and CDR2 is SYDVKM. CDR3 length equals 15 residues. The V and J ends lost 4 bases and 6 bases respectively, with 13 bases between them. CDR3 sequence: CASSSTRRGNSPLHF. The CDR3 DNA reads as TGTGCCAGCAGTTCTACGCGCAGGGGTAATTCACCCCTCCACTTT. The full variable domain, with the rest looked up from reference TRBV28 and TRBJ1-6, is DVKVTQSSRYLVKRTGEKVFLECVQDMDHENMFWYRQDPGLGLRLIYFSYDVKMKEKGDIPEGYSVSREKKERFSLILESASTNQTSMYLCASSSTRRGNSPLHFGNGTRLTVT.

The chain employs TRBV6-4 and TRBJ2-1, with 9 bases lining up with TRBD2. Germline values: CDR1 MRHNA, CDR2 SNTAGT. Trimming took 0 bases from V and 2 from J; bases not matched to a gene: 11. There are 19 residues in the CDR3. CDR3 sequence: CASSDSGLAGQNTYNEQFF. In DNA form, the CDR3 reads TGTGCCAGCAGTGACTCCGGTCTAGCGGGGCAAAATACCTACAATGAGCAGTTCTTC.